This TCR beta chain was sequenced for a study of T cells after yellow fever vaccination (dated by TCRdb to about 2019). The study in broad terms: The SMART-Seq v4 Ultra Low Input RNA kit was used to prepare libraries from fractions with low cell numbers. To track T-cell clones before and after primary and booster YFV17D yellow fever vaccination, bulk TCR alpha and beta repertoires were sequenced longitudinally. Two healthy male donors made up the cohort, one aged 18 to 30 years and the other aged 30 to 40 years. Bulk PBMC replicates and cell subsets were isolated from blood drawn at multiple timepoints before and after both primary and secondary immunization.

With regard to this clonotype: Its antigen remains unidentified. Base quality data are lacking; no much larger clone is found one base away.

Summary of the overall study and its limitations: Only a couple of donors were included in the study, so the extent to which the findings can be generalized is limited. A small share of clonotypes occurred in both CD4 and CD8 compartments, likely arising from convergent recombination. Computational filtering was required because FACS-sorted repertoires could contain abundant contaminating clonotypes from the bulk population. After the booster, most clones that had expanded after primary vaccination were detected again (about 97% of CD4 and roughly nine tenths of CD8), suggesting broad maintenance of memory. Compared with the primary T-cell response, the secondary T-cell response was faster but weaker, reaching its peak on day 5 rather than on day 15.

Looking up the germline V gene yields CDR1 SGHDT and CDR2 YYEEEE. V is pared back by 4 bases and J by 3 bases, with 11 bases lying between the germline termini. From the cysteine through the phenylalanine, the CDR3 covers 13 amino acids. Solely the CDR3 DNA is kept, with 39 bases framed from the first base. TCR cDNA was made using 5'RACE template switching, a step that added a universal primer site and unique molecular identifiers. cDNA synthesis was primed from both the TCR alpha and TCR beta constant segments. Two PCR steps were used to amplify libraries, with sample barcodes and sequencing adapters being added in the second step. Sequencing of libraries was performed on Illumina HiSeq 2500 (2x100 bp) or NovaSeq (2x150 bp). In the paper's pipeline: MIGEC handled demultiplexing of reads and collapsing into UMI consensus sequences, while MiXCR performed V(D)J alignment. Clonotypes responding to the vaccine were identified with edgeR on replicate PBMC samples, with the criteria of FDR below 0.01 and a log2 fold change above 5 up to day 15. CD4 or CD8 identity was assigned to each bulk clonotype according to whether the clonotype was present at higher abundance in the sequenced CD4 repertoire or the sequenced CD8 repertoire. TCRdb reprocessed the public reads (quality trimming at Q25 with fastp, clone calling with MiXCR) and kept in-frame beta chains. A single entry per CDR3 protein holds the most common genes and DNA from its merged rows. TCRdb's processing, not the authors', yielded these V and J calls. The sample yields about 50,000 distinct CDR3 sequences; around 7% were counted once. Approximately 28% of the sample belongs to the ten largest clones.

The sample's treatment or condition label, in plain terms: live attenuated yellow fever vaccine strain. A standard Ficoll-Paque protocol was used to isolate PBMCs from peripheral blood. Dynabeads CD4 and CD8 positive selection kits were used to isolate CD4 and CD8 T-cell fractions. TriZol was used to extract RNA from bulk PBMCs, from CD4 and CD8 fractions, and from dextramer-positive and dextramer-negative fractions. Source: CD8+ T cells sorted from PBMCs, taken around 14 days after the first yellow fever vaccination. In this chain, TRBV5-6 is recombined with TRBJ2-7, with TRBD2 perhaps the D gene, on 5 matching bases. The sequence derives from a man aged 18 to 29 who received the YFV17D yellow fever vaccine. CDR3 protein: CASSPGSLYEQYF. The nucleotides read TGTGCCAGCAGCCCGGGGTCCCTCTACGAGCAGTACTTC.